The T cell receptor beta chain under discussion was sequenced for a study of T-cell reconstitution after alpha-beta-depleted transplantation in children. The table lists this clonotype with a few counts. Unique molecular identifiers were incorporated into the prepared TCRbeta library. MiXCR, applied by TCRdb to the PCR reads, yields one record per CDR3 protein. The sample lists a few hundred thousand distinct CDR3 sequences, around 25% occurring once. Trimming left V 2 bases short and J 0 bases short, with 12 bases between. The CDR3 is 15 residues long. Germline V CDR1 and CDR2: SGDLS, YYNGEE. The chain has TRBV9 and TRBJ2-7; tentatively, D is TRBD2 (7 bases). Material: PBMCs, mostly from graft donor cells, obtained 180 days after TCRalphabeta/CD19-depleted stem cell transplant. The clonotype was recovered from a male patient between 10 and 17 years old who had a stem cell transplant for acute lymphoblastic leukemia, so the T cells may come from the graft donor. CDR3 sequence: CASSVGGGGSYEQYF. CDR3 nucleotide sequence: TGTGCCAGCAGCGTGGGGGGAGGGGGCTCCTACGAGCAGTACTTC.